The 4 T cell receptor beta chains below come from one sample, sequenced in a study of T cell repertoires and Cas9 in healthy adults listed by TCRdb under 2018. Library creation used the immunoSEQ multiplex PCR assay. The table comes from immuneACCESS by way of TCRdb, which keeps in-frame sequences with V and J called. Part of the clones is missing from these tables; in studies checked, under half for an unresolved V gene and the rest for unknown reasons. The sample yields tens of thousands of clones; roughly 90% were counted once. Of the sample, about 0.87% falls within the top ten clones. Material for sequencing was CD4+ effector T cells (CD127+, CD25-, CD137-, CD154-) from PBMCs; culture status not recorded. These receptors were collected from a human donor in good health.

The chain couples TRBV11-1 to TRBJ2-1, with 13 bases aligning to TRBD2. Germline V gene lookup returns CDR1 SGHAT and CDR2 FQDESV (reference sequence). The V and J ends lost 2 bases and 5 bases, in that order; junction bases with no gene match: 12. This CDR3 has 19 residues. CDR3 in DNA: TGTGCCAGCAGCTTAAGTTCGACTAGCGGGAGGCCTTTGAACAATGAGCAGTTCTTC. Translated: CASSLSSTSGRPLNNEQFF.

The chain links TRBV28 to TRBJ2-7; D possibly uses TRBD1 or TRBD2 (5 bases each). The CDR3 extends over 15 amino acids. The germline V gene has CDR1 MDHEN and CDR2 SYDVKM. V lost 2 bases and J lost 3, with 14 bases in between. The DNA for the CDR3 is TGTGCCAGCAGTTTAGGGACCTGGGGGAACTACGAGCAGTACGTC. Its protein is CASSLGTWGNYEQYV.

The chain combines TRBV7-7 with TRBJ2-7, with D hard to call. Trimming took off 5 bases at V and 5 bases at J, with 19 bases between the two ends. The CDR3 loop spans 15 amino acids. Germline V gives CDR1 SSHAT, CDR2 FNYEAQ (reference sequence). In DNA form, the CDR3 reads TGTGCCAGCAGCCATACCACGTTAGGTTTGGACGAGCAGTACGTC. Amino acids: CASSHTTLGLDEQYV.

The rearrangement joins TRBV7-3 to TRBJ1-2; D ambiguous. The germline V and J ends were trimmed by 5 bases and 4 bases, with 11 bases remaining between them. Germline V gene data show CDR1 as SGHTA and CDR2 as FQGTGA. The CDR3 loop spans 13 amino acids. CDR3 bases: TGTGCCAGCAGCACGGGAAGCGTCTATGGCTACACCTTC. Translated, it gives CASSTGSVYGYTF.